The T cell receptor beta chain described here comes from a study of T-cell memory formation after mild COVID-19. 5'RACE with constant-segment primers built TCRalpha and TCRbeta cDNA libraries with UMIs. A single record per CDR3 protein comes from TCRdb applying MiXCR to the 5' RACE reads. Of more than 100,000 distinct CDR3 sequences in the sample, about 17% are singletons; the top ten hold 4.5% to 5.5%. Concerning this clonotype: Its antigen is currently unknown.

Findings and limits, study-wide: Contracting clones from day 15 to 85 had balanced CD4/CD8; later expanders favoured CD4+.

Germline V CDR1 and CDR2: MNHNY, SVGAGI (reference sequence). The CDR3 spans 12 residues. Trimming shortened V by 8 bases and J by 3 bases, and 10 bases separated the two germline ends. The receptor was derived from a man aged 18 to 29 who had mild COVID-19 (a few samples of this study predate the infection). Cell type and time point are not known. Input material: PBMCs or a T cell subset sorted from them (not recorded which). The chain couples TRBV6-6 to TRBJ2-5; D may be TRBD1 or TRBD2 (5 bases each). CDR3 region: CASLGREETQYF. Written as DNA, the CDR3 is TGTGCCAGCCTGGGACGGGAAGAGACCCAGTACTTC.